This TCR beta chain was sequenced for a study of graft-versus-host responses after intestinal transplantation. About the study: Transplant types were multivisceral, liver-intestinal, or isolated intestinal. Every transplant recipient was induced with anti-thymocyte globulin, then maintained on tacrolimus and steroids for about 3 years.

A word on this clone: Its antigen is unknown.

Broader study findings: Circulating GvH clones peaking coincided with falling HvG clones soon after transplant. Graft-versus-host to host-versus-graft clonal ratios in allografts were high in patients with graft-donor T cell macrochimerism.

Assay: immunoSEQ multiplex PCR; the TCRdb copy retains only in-frame clones and omits some. The sample gives more than 80,000 clones, roughly four fifths of which show up once; roughly a sixth is in the top ten. The CDR3 runs to 20 residues. V shed 4 bases, J shed 5 bases, and the junction held 20 bases outside the gene matches. Germline assignment: CDR1 MGHRA and CDR2 YSYEKL. The V call is TRBV4-1, the J call TRBJ1-1; 12 bases are shared with TRBD1. Here the sequenced sample was unstimulated CD8+ T cells sorted from spleen or lymph node cells, taken before intestinal transplant. This TCR was recovered from a human donor who received an intestinal transplant. For the CDR3, the DNA is TGCGCCAGCAGCCCACCCGGTGGGACAGGGGGCGTCGGGGCAAAGACTGAAGCTTTCTTT. Translating gives CASSPPGGTGGVGAKTEAFF.